These 15 T cell receptor beta chains were all obtained from the same sample, sequenced in a study of blood T cell repertoires in COVID-19 (dated by TCRdb to the early 2020s). Library preparation used the immunoSEQ multiplex PCR assay. TCRdb re-hosts the immuneACCESS table, in-frame sequences only. Its copies lack some clones; in the studies checked, an unresolved V gene accounts for under half of them, and the cause for the rest is not known. For this sample the table gives roughly 70,000 clones, of which around 87% were detected only once. Around 30% of the sample lies in the top ten. Material: peripheral blood. All receptors come from a woman older than 75 with active or convalescent COVID-19.

This clone was recorded once. The chain links TRBV7-9 to TRBJ2-5, with unresolved D. This CDR3 has 13 residues. The V end lost 1 base, the J end lost 4 bases, and 7 bases lay between the germline ends. The V gene's germline CDR1 is SEHNR and CDR2 FQNEAQ (reference sequence). In DNA form, the CDR3 reads TGTGCCAGCAGCTTAGGAGGTCTAGAGACCCAGTACTTC. It translates to CASSLGGLETQYF.

This clone was seen only once. The gene calls are TRBV27 and TRBJ1-2, with D possibly TRBD1 on 5 matching bases. CDR3 size: 13 residues. Per the germline V gene, CDR1 is MNHEY and CDR2 is SMNVEV (reference sequence). The V end lost 3 bases, the J end lost 7 bases, and 12 bases lay between the germline ends. The CDR3 DNA sequence: TGTGCCAGCAGTTTCGGGGGTTGGGGTGGCTACACCTTC. It specifies CASSFGGWGGYTF.

The rearrangement joins TRBV29-1 to TRBJ1-3; the D gene is possibly TRBD1 (5 bases). There are 14 residues in the CDR3. The ends were cut back, 6 bases at V and 4 bases at J, with 16 bases in the middle. Looked up from germline, CDR1 is SQVTM and CDR2 is ANQGSEA. The CDR3 reads CSVEILAGGNTIYF. The CDR3, as DNA: TGCAGCGTCGAAATCCTGGCAGGGGGAAACACCATATATTTT. Variable domain in full (rest from reference TRBV29-1 and TRBJ1-3): SAVISQKPSRDICQRGTSLTIQCQVDSQVTMMFWYRQQPGQSLTLIATANQGSEATYESGFVIDKFPISRPNLTFSTLTVSNMSPEDSSIYLCSVEILAGGNTIYFGEGSWLTVV.

Notes on this clone: At one of its ends the junction is not consistent with the germline gene, which may arise from a read error. The chain couples TRBV7-2 to TRBJ2-3, with a tentative D call TRBD2 (6 bases). The length of the CDR3 is 15 residues. CDR1 SGHTA and CDR2 FQGNSA come from the germline V gene. CDR3 bases: TGTGCCAGCAGCTCCGGCGGGGCTCGGGTGTCGCTCCGAGGTTTT. Protein: CASSSGGARVSLRGF.

V gene TRBV10-3 combines with J gene TRBJ1-3; D gene uncertain. The germline CDR1 and CDR2 sequences are ENHRY and SYGVKD. This CDR3 region has 15 residues. V dropped 7 bases and J dropped 2 bases, with 15 bases sitting between them. The CDR3 DNA follows: TGTGCCATCAACGCTAGCCCCGAGGCTGGAAACACCATATATTTT. Protein: CAINASPEAGNTIYF.

This clone showed up just once. Written as DNA, the CDR3 is TGTGCCAGCTCACCCTCCGGACTGAACACCGGGGAGCTGTTTTTT. Translating gives CASSPSGLNTGELFF. This chain uses TRBV18 with TRBJ2-2; perhaps TRBD2 as D (5 bases). Germline assignment: CDR1 KGHSH and CDR2 LQKENI. The CDR3 extends over 15 amino acids. The V gene lost 3 bases and the J gene lost 1 base, with 9 bases spanning the gap.

This chain joins TRBV7-7 and TRBJ2-5; 9 nucleotides line up with TRBD2. The V gene's germline CDR1 is SSHAT and CDR2 FNYEAQ (reference sequence). This CDR3 has 18 residues. V lost 1 base and J lost 5; bases outside the gene matches: 14. CDR3 DNA: TGTGCCAGCAGCTTAGTATTGACGGGACTAGCCGGGGGGGAGACCCAGTACTTC. Its protein product is CASSLVLTGLAGGETQYF.

V gene TRBV19 combines with J gene TRBJ1-2; 7 bases are shared with TRBD1. The CDR3 contains 16 residues. Trimming cost V 9 bases and J 5 bases; bases outside gene matches: 18. CDR1 is LNHDA, CDR2 SQIVND, per germline (reference sequence). For the CDR3, the DNA is TGTGCCAGCCGTCCACCGGACAGGTCAGGCGTTTATGGCTACACCTTC. Protein sequence: CASRPPDRSGVYGYTF.

The rearrangement links TRBV5-6 to TRBJ2-1; D might be TRBD2 (5 bases). In germline, CDR1 is SGHDT, CDR2 YYEEEE. V was pared by 1 base and J by 0 bases, with 11 bases between. The CDR3 has 16 amino acids. CDR3 bases: TGTGCCAGCAGCTTGATTCTGGGGAGCTCCTACAATGAGCAGTTCTTC. Amino acid sequence: CASSLILGSSYNEQFF. Drawing the rest from reference TRBV5-6 and TRBJ2-1, the complete variable domain is DAGVTQSPTHLIKTRGQQVTLRCSPKSGHDTVSWYQQALGQGPQFIFQYYEEEERQRGNFPDRFSGHQFPNYSSELNVNALLLGDSALYLCASSLILGSSYNEQFFGPGTRLTVL.

The V call is TRBV18, the J call TRBJ1-1; TRBD1 might be the D (6 bases). V dropped 3 bases and J dropped 4 bases, with 12 bases sitting between them. Germline V gene sequence: CDR1 KGHSH, CDR2 LQKENI. The CDR3 consists of 14 residues. The DNA for the CDR3 is TGTGCCAGCTCACCCTACGGGGGGCTCACTGAAGCTTTCTTT. Translation: CASSPYGGLTEAFF.

The chain uses TRBV21-1 and TRBJ1-1. TRBV21-1 is noted as a pseudogene. This CDR3 spans 16 amino acids. The CDR3 loop reads CAGTPLRTGRNTEAFF. Written as DNA, the CDR3 is TGTGCCGGCACGCCCCTCAGGACCGGGAGAAACACTGAAGCTTTCTTT.

The V gene is TRBV7-2, the J gene TRBJ2-7; tentatively, D is TRBD1 (7 bases). CDR1 and CDR2 (germline): SGHTA, FQGNSA. V was cut by 5 bases and J by 7 bases, with 21 bases left in between. This CDR3 region has 15 residues. CDR3 in amino acids: CASSTEGQSWREQYF. The DNA of the CDR3 is TGTGCCAGCAGCACGGAGGGACAGAGTTGGAGGGAGCAGTACTTC.

The genes are TRBV9 and TRBJ2-1; 11 bases agree with TRBD1. Germline V lookup: CDR1 SGDLS, CDR2 YYNGEE. V shed 5 bases and J 4 bases; nucleotides not matched to a gene: 11. The CDR3 totals 17 residues. Written as DNA, the CDR3 is TGTGCCAGCAGGGCCCCCCCGGACAGGGGGCTGTACAATGAGCAGTTCTTC. It yields the protein CASRAPPDRGLYNEQFF.

V gene TRBV5-1 combines with J gene TRBJ1-5, with 7 bases identical to TRBD1. This CDR3 region has 15 residues. Germline V gene sequence: CDR1 SGHRS, CDR2 YFSETQ. The junction had 13 bases not matched to a gene; V was cut back by 4 bases and J by 9 bases. The chain's CDR3 is CASSTSDRAPRPQHF. The CDR3 DNA follows: TGCGCCAGCAGCACCTCCGACAGGGCCCCACGGCCCCAGCATTTT.

The chain employs TRBV3-1 (or the pseudogene TRBV3-2) and TRBJ1-3, with 8 nucleotides matching TRBD1. This CDR3 is 15 amino acids long. The V gene's germline CDR1 is LGHDT and CDR2 YNNKEL (reference sequence). V shed 4 bases and J 7 bases; nucleotides not matched to a gene: 9. Here the CDR3 reads CASSLRQGARNTIYF. Here the CDR3 DNA reads TGTGCCAGCAGCCTTAGGCAGGGGGCCCGTAACACCATATATTTT.